Presented here are 30 T cell receptor beta chains from one specimen sequenced in a study of CD8 T cells in ankylosing spondylitis. Points from the study as a whole: Blood from ankylosing spondylitis patients appeared to carry a characteristic roughly eight-variant TCR beta motif.

Their cognate antigens are unknown. TCRdb independently ran MiXCR on the 5' RACE reads; one entry per CDR3 protein. Of fewer than 550,000 distinct CDR3 sequences listed, under 5.5% are singletons. Sequencing was performed on blood, either unsorted or a sorted T cell fraction (not recorded which). These receptor sequences come from a male donor with ankylosing spondylitis.

This clonotype came up many times. The chain couples TRBV6-6 to TRBJ2-7; perhaps TRBD1 as D (6 bases). This CDR3 region has 13 residues. Trimming took off 2 bases at V and 6 bases at J, with 11 bases between the two ends. The germline V gene has CDR1 MNHNY and CDR2 SVGAGI (reference sequence). This CDR3 is CASSYTGSAEQYF. The CDR3 DNA reads as TGTGCCAGCAGTTACACAGGGTCGGCCGAGCAGTACTTC.

The genes are TRBV18 and TRBJ1-4; weak D call: TRBD1 (6 bases). The CDR3 loop spans 15 amino acids. Looked up from germline, CDR1 is KGHSH and CDR2 is LQKENI. V was clipped by 6 bases and J by 8 bases, with 19 bases between them. CDR3 DNA sequence: TGTGCCAGCTCCCTTCAACCTACAGGGTTGGAAAAACTGTTTTTT. Its protein is CASSLQPTGLEKLFF.

This clonotype has a count of ten or more. The V call is TRBV20-1, the J call TRBJ2-7; possible D gene TRBD2, 5 bases. The V gene's germline CDR1 is DFQATT and CDR2 SNEGSKA (reference sequence). The CDR3 extends over 13 amino acids. The V end lost 3 bases, the J end lost 3 bases, and 12 bases lay between the germline ends. This chain's CDR3 is CSASSGKGYEQYF. The CDR3 DNA sequence: TGCAGTGCTAGTTCCGGGAAAGGCTACGAGCAGTACTTC.

Many counts were recorded for this clonotype. The chain uses TRBV12-3 or TRBV12-4 and TRBJ2-1; D gene ambiguous. The CDR3 loop spans 13 amino acids. The V and J ends lost 2 bases and 2 bases respectively, with 4 bases between them. The CDR3 DNA follows: TGTGCCAGCAGTTTAACTCCCTACAATGAGCAGTTCTTC. Translating gives CASSLTPYNEQFF.

This clonotype was recorded a few times. V gene TRBV5-1 combines with J gene TRBJ1-4; possibly TRBD1 for D (5 bases). The CDR3 is made up of 16 amino acids. V gave up 1 base and J gave up 7 bases, with 17 bases separating them. In germline, CDR1 is SGHRS, CDR2 YFSETQ. This chain's CDR3 is CASSLNPPGVGEKLFF. In DNA form, the CDR3 reads TGCGCCAGCAGCTTGAATCCGCCGGGGGTAGGTGAAAAACTGTTTTTT.

This clonotype came up many times. This chain links TRBV29-1 with TRBJ2-1, with D perhaps TRBD2 (6 bases). This CDR3 comprises 13 residues. Looked up from germline, CDR1 is SQVTM and CDR2 is ANQGSEA. Between the trimmed V and J ends, which lost 4 bases and 3 bases, there was a span of 10 bases. CDR3 DNA sequence: TGCAGCGTTGCGGGACTTTACTACAATGAGCAGTTCTTC. This sequence encodes CSVAGLYYNEQFF.

The sample holds many counts of this clonotype. This chain uses TRBV4-2 with TRBJ2-3; D is undetermined. This CDR3 contains 15 residues. Germline CDR1 reads LGHNA; CDR2 reads YNFKEQ. The ends were cut back, 1 base at V and 9 bases at J, with 17 bases in the middle. CDR3 loop: CASSQVGLFRSTQYF. CDR3 sequence (DNA): TGTGCCAGCAGCCAAGTAGGGCTCTTTAGATCCACGCAGTATTTT.

This clonotype was counted only a few times. The chain recombines TRBV20-1 with TRBJ2-7, with D tentatively TRBD1 (7 bases). The V and J ends lost 3 bases and 1 base respectively, with 10 bases between them. Germline loops: CDR1 DFQATT, CDR2 SNEGSKA (reference sequence). The CDR3 has 13 residues. DNA of the CDR3: TGCAGTGCTAGGCGGGACAGTTCCTACGAGCAGTACTTC. As protein: CSARRDSSYEQYF.

This clonotype was recorded at least ten times. This sequence joins TRBV7-2 and TRBJ2-7; D is perhaps TRBD1 or TRBD2 (5 bases each). Germline assignment: CDR1 SGHTA and CDR2 FQGNSA. V lost 3 bases, J lost 4 bases, and 13 bases lay in between. The CDR3 runs to 14 residues. The CDR3 region is CASSFGASWYEQYF. CDR3 in DNA: TGTGCCAGCAGCTTCGGGGCTAGCTGGTACGAGCAGTACTTC.

The rearrangement uses TRBV5-7 and TRBJ2-7; D is possibly TRBD1 or TRBD2 (6 bases each). TRBV5-7 is reported as an ORF; its role is uncertain. This CDR3 comprises 13 residues. Between the trimmed V and J ends, which lost 4 bases and 7 bases, there was a span of 15 bases. The CDR3 DNA follows: TGTGCCAGCAGCCCCGGGGGCGCGGGGGAGCAGTACTTC. This codes for CASSPGGAGEQYF.

The table lists this clonotype with many counts. This chain joins TRBV9 and TRBJ1-6; no firm D call. The CDR3 is 13 amino acids. Germline V gene data show CDR1 as SGDLS and CDR2 as YYNGEE. The V gene lost 0 bases and the J gene lost 11 bases, with 9 bases spanning the gap. The CDR3 region is CASSVDTQTPLHF. The CDR3 nucleotides read TGTGCCAGCAGCGTAGATACTCAAACACCCCTCCACTTT.

This clonotype has more than one count but fewer than ten. The V and J genes are TRBV20-1 and TRBJ1-1; D not certain. Trimming took 6 bases from V and 4 from J, leaving 18 bases between them. The CDR3 has 14 amino acids. Germline CDR1 is DFQATT and CDR2 is SNEGSKA (reference sequence). The CDR3 region has the DNA TGCAGTGCCGAGATGCGCAGGAAAGGCACTGAAGCTTTCTTT. This gives the protein CSAEMRRKGTEAFF.

This clonotype has ten or more counts. The chain combines TRBV5-1 with TRBJ2-7, with D possibly being TRBD2 (6 bases). Looked up from germline, CDR1 is SGHRS and CDR2 is YFSETQ. V gave up 2 bases and J gave up 7 bases, with 10 bases separating them. CDR3 length equals 12 residues. CDR3 DNA sequence: TGCGCCAGCAGCTTTGAAGGAGGGGAGCAGTACTTC. Translated, it gives CASSFEGGEQYF.

This clonotype was seen ten or more times. The genes are TRBV6-1 and TRBJ1-6, with a possible D match to TRBD1 (5 bases). CDR3 size: 15 residues. The V end was cut by 7 bases, the J end by 10 bases, with 20 bases between. Germline V lookup: CDR1 MNHNS, CDR2 SASEGT. The CDR3, as DNA: TGTGCCAGCAATCCCGGGACCTTCGGGGGATCACCCCTCCACTTT. This gives the protein CASNPGTFGGSPLHF.

This clonotype was counted at least ten times. The chain uses TRBV20-1 and TRBJ2-7; TRBD2 matches at 14 bases. This CDR3 has 14 amino acids. V gave up 5 bases and J gave up 5 bases; unmatched junction bases: 5. Germline CDR1 DFQATT, CDR2 SNEGSKA (reference sequence). The CDR3 region is CSAEGLAGGNEQYF. CDR3 DNA: TGCAGTGCTGAAGGACTAGCGGGAGGCAACGAGCAGTACTTC.

This clonotype was recorded many times. The chain links TRBV4-2 to TRBJ2-1; TRBD2 matches at 7 bases. The CDR3 is 17 residues long. V lost 4 bases to trimming and J lost 0 bases; unmatched junction nucleotides: 9. Looked up from germline, CDR1 is LGHNA and CDR2 is YNFKEQ. The CDR3 region is CASSPFISSGSYNEQFF. The CDR3 DNA sequence: TGTGCCAGCAGCCCCTTCATTTCTAGCGGCTCCTACAATGAGCAGTTCTTC.

This clonotype was seen repeatedly, ten times or more. The V call is TRBV29-1, the J call TRBJ2-1; no clear D. V lost 3 bases and J lost 0, with 15 bases in between. Germline CDR1 reads SQVTM; CDR2 reads ANQGSEA. CDR3 size: 16 residues. The CDR3 DNA reads TGCAGCGTTGATGGGCAGATACTGAGCTCCTACAATGAGCAGTTCTTC. Translating gives CSVDGQILSSYNEQFF.

In this sample, this clonotype turned up many times. The rearrangement links TRBV24-1 to TRBJ1-2, with TRBD1 identical over 7 bases. CDR1 KGHDR and CDR2 SFDVKD come from the germline V gene. The length of the CDR3 is 15 residues. The V segment lost 3 bases and the J segment 4 bases; nucleotides outside the gene matches: 7. The CDR3 DNA reads TGTGCCACCAGTGATCCAGGGGGTACTTCCTATGGCTACACCTTC. Translated: CATSDPGGTSYGYTF.

This clonotype has a count of ten or more. J is TRBJ2-7 and V is TRBV10-3; D may be TRBD2 (5 bases). V gave up 6 bases and J gave up 3 bases, with 15 bases separating them. Germline CDR1 ENHRY, CDR2 SYGVKD. The length of the CDR3 is 14 residues. The CDR3 spells CAISPGGLYYEQYF. The CDR3 DNA is TGTGCCATCAGCCCCGGCGGGTTGTACTACGAGCAGTACTTC.

This clonotype has a count of ten or more. V and J are TRBV5-1 and TRBJ1-5; D possibly corresponds to TRBD1 (6 bases). This CDR3 is 16 amino acids long. V lost 2 bases and J 0 bases, leaving 12 bases between the germline ends. Germline lookup yields CDR1 SGHRS and CDR2 YFSETQ. This chain's CDR3 is CASSFWGQDSNQPQHF. The DNA for the CDR3 is TGCGCCAGCAGCTTCTGGGGGCAGGATAGCAATCAGCCCCAGCATTTT.

This clonotype appeared many times. The V gene is TRBV27, the J gene TRBJ2-1; D is ambiguous. The CDR3 has 13 amino acids. Germline lookup yields CDR1 MNHEY and CDR2 SMNVEV (reference sequence). The V gene lost 5 bases and the J gene lost 8 bases, with 13 bases spanning the gap. The CDR3 DNA is TGTGCCAGCAGTCCGCCTCTTAGGGATGAGCAGTTCTTC. This codes for CASSPPLRDEQFF.

Ten or more counts support this clonotype. The V call is TRBV4-3, the J call TRBJ2-7; the D is unclear. The germline V and J ends were trimmed by 4 bases and 0 bases, with 10 bases remaining between them. The germline gives CDR1 LGHNA, CDR2 YSLEER. The CDR3 is made up of 14 amino acids. The CDR3 protein is CASSPASSSYEQYF. The CDR3 nucleotides are TGCGCCAGCAGCCCGGCCAGTAGCTCCTACGAGCAGTACTTC.

This clonotype was seen at least ten times. The rearrangement uses TRBV20-1 and TRBJ2-3; tentative D call: TRBD1 (5 bases). The V and J ends lost 5 bases and 6 bases respectively, with 12 bases between them. CDR1 DFQATT and CDR2 SNEGSKA come from the germline V gene (reference sequence). The CDR3 has 12 residues. The CDR3 loop reads CSALQDTDTQYF. The CDR3 region has the DNA TGCAGTGCTCTACAGGACACCGATACGCAGTATTTT.

In its sample, this clonotype was seen many times. The V call is TRBV5-1, the J call TRBJ2-7, with 8 bases fitting TRBD2. With V trimmed by 0 bases and J by 4 bases, 9 bases remained unmatched. Germline V CDR1 and CDR2: SGHRS, YFSETQ. The CDR3 is made up of 16 amino acids. In nucleotides, the CDR3 is TGCGCCAGCAGCTTGGTCCCGGGGGGGATCGGGTACGAGCAGTACTTC. Translating gives CASSLVPGGIGYEQYF.

In regard to this clonotype: Possible read error: a much larger clone is one base away. This chain connects TRBV4-3 to TRBJ2-2, with a tentative D call TRBD1 (7 bases). Germline values: CDR1 LGHNA, CDR2 YSLEER. Trimming left V 1 base short and J 3 bases short, with 15 bases between. This CDR3 contains 17 residues. The CDR3 nucleotides are TGCGCCAGCAGCCAAGCGTCAGTCAGGGGGGACACCGGGGAGCTGTTTTTT. Protein: CASSQASVRGDTGELFF.

This clonotype was recorded at least ten times. The chain has TRBV5-1 and TRBJ2-3; unclear D gene. The CDR3 contains 15 residues. CDR1 and CDR2 from the germline V gene are SGHRS and YFSETQ. V lost 2 bases and J 2 bases, leaving 12 bases between the germline ends. The CDR3 DNA reads as TGCGCCAGCAGCTTATTTACCCTTACCACAGATACGCAGTATTTT. This gives the protein CASSLFTLTTDTQYF.

The chain links TRBV2 to TRBJ2-7; possibly TRBD1 for D (5 bases). The CDR3 is 12 amino acids. CDR1 and CDR2 (germline): SNHLY, FYNNEI. The ends were cut back, 6 bases at V and 12 bases at J, with 18 bases in the middle. The CDR3 sequence: CASSPGKGLGYF. DNA of the CDR3: TGTGCCAGCAGCCCCGGAAAGGGGCTGGGGTACTTC.

This clonotype was counted between two and nine times. The CDR3 sequence: CASSLSGTASTDTQYF. CDR3 DNA sequence: TGTGCCAGCAGTTTATCCGGGACGGCTAGCACAGATACGCAGTATTTT. J is TRBJ2-3 and V is TRBV28; either TRBD1 or TRBD2 may supply D (5 bases each). The CDR3 totals 16 residues. Germline CDR1 is MDHEN and CDR2 is SYDVKM. Trimming took 1 base from V and 0 from J, leaving 11 bases between them.

This clonotype was observed many times. The gene calls are TRBV9 and TRBJ2-1; D possibly uses TRBD1 or TRBD2 (5 bases each). V lost 0 bases, J lost 2 bases, and 12 bases lay in between. This CDR3 has 16 residues. The germline gives CDR1 SGDLS, CDR2 YYNGEE. DNA for the CDR3: TGTGCCAGCAGCGTAGTTGGGGGAGTAGCCTACAATGAGCAGTTCTTC. This encodes CASSVVGGVAYNEQFF.

This clonotype was recorded at least ten times. The genes are TRBV6-1 and TRBJ1-1; unclear D gene. In germline, CDR1 is MNHNS, CDR2 SASEGT. V shed 5 bases and J shed 4 bases, with 11 bases lying between them. The CDR3 sequence is 13 residues long. DNA of the CDR3: TGTGCCAGCAGTCCTAACTACAGCACTGAAGCTTTCTTT. It specifies CASSPNYSTEAFF.